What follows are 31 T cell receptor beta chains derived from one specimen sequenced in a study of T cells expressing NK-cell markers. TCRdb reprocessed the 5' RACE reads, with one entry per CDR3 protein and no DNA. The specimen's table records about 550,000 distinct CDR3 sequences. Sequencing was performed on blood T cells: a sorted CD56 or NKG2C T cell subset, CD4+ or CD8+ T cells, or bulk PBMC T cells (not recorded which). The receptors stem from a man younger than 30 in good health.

The CDR3 sequence is CAWRRQMNTEAFF. V usage is TRBV30 and J usage is TRBJ1-1. The CDR3 extends over 13 amino acids. Germline CDR1 GTSNPN, CDR2 SVGIG (reference sequence).

The chain's CDR3 is CAISEPGQAYNEQFF. J is TRBJ2-1 and V is TRBV10-3; the D call of TRBD1 rests on TCRdb alone, since no DNA is present to check it. The V gene's germline CDR1 is ENHRY and CDR2 SYGVKD. CDR3 length: 15 amino acids.

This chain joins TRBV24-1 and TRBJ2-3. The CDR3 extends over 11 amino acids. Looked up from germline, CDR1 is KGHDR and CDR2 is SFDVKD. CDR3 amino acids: CATREKDTQYF.

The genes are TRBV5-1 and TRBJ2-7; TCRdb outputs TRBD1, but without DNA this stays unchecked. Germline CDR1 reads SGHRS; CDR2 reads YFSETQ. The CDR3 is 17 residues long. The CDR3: CARIKGVHRPRSYEQYF.

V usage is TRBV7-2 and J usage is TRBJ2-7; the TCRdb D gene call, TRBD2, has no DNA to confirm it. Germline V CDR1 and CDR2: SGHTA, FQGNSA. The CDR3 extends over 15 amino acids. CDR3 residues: CASSGGLAGRSEQYF.

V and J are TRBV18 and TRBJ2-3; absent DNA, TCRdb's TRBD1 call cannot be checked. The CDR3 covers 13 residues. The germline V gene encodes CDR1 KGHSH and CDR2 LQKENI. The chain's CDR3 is CASAKTGPDTQYF.

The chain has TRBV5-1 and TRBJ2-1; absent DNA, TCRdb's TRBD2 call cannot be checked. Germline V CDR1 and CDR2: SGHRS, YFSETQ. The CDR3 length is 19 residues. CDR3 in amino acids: CASSLGGLAGGVPGPEQFF. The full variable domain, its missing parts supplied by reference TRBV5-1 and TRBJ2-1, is KAGVTQTPRYLIKTRGQQVTLSCSPISGHRSVSWYQQTPGQGLQFLFEYFSETQRNKGNFPGRFSGRQFSNSRSEMNVSTLELGDSALYLCASSLGGLAGGVPGPEQFFGPGTRLTVL.

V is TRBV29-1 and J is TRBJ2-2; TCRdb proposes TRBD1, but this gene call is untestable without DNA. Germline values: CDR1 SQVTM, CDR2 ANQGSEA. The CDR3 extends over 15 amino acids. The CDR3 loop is CSVSLGRGAPGELFF.

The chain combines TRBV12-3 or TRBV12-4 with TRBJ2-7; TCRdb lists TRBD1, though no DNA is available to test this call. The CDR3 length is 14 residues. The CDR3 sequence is CASSVTGLPYEQYF.

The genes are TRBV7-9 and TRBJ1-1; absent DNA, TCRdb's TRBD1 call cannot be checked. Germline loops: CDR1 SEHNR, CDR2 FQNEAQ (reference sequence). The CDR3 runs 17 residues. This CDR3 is CASSFQTGNIMNTEAFF.

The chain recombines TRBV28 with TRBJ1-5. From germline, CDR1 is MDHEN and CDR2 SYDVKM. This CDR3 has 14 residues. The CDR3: CASSLGLRNQPQHF.

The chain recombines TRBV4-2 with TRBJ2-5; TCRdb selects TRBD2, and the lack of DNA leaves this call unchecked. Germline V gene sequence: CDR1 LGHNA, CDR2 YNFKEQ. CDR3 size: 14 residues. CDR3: CASSERGGRETQYF.

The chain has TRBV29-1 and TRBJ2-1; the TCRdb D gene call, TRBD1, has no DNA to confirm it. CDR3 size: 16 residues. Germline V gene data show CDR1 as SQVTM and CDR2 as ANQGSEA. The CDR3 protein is CSVELAGTGGGVEQFF.

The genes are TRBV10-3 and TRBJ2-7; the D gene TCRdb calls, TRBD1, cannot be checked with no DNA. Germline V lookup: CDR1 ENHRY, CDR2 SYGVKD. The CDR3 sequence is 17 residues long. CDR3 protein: CAISEGGRGASYHEQYF.

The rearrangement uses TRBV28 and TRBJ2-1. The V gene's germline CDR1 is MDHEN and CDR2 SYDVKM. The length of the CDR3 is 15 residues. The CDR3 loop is CASSPRAGLLNEQFF.

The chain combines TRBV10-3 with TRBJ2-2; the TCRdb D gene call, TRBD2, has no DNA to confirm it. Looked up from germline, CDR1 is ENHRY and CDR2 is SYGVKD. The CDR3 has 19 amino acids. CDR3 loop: CAISESRGLAGSNTGELFF.

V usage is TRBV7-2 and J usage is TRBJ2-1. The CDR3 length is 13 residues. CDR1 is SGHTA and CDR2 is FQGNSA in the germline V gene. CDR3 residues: CASSLTGLDEQFF.

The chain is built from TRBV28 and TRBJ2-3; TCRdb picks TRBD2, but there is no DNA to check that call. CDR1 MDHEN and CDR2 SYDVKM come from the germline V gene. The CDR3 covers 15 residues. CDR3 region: CASATSGKGADTQYF. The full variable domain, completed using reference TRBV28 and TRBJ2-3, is DVKVTQSSRYLVKRTGEKVFLECVQDMDHENMFWYRQDPGLGLRLIYFSYDVKMKEKGDIPEGYSVSREKKERFSLILESASTNQTSMYLCASATSGKGADTQYFGPGTRLTVL.

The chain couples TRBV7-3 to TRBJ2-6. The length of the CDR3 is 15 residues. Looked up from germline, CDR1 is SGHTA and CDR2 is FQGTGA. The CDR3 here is CASSPTSSGANVLTF.

CDR3 sequence reads: CSASRGLTQETQYF. The chain uses TRBV20-1 and TRBJ2-5; TCRdb picks TRBD1, but there is no DNA to check that call. CDR3 size: 14 residues. Germline assignment: CDR1 DFQATT and CDR2 SNEGSKA (reference sequence).

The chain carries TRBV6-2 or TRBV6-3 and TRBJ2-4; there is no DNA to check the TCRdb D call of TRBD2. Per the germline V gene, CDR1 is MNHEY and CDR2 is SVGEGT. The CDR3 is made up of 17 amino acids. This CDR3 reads CATLLGTSGRGLDIQYF.

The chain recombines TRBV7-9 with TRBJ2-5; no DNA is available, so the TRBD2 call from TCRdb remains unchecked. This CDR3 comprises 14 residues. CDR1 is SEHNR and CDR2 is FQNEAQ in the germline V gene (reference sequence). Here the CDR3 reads CASSPTGWEETQYF.

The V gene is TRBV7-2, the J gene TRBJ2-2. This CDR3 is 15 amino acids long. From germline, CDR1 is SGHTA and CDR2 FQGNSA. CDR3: CASSIRGWDTGELFF.

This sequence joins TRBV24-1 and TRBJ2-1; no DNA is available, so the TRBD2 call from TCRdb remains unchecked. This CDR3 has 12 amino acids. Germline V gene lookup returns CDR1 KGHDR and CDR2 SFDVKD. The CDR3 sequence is CATSEGLAEQFF.

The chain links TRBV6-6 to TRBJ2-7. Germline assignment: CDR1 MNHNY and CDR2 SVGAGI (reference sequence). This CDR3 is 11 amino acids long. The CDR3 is CASSSESEQYF.

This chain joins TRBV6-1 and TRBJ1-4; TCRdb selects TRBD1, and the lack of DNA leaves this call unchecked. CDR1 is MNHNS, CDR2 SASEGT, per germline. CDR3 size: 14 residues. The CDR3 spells CASSSGQSAEKLFF.

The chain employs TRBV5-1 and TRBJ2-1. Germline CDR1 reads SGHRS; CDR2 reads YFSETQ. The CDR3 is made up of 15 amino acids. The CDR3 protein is CASSSLFSATNEQFF.

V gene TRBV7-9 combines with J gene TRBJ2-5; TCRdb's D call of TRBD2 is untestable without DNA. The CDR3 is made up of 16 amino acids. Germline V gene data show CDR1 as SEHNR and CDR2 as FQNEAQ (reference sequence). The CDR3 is CASSLAGRAFWETQYF.

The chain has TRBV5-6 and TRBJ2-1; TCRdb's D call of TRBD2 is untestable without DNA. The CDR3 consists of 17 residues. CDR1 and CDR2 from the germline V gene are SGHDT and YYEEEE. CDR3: CASSYRLTSPSYNEQFF.

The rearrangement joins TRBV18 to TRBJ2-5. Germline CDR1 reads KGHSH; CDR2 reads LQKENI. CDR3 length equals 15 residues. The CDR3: CASSPRRSDGETQYF.

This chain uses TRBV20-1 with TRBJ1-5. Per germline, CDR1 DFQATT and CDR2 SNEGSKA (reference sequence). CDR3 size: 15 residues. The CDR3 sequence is CSATSFFGSNQPQHF.